A single sample is the source of the 8 T cell receptor beta chains below, sequenced in a study of blood T cell repertoires in COVID-19. TCRdb's copy holds only in-frame clones and misses some; the assay was immunoSEQ multiplex PCR. The data hold some 100,000 clones, with almost 85% observed a single time. Sequenced material: peripheral blood. The receptors come from a man aged 45-65 years with active or convalescent COVID-19.

In its sample, this clone was seen many times. The chain has TRBV5-6 and TRBJ2-7; no firm D call. There are 13 residues in the CDR3. V was cut by 0 bases and J by 1 base, with 5 bases left in between. Germline V gene sequence: CDR1 SGHDT, CDR2 YYEEEE. The CDR3 loop is CASSLDLSYEQYV. The CDR3 bases are TGTGCCAGCAGCTTGGACTTATCCTACGAGCAGTACGTC.

The chain has TRBV2 and TRBJ2-7; 8 bases are a match to TRBD1. V dropped 6 bases and J dropped 3; count of bases not matched to a gene: 4. Germline lookup yields CDR1 SNHLY and CDR2 FYNNEI. This CDR3 region has 13 residues. CDR3 sequence reads: CASSLGQVYEQYV. The CDR3 nucleotides read TGTGCCAGCAGCCTGGGACAGGTCTACGAGCAGTACGTC.

The chain employs TRBV7-2 and TRBJ2-1; 7 bases align to TRBD2. Germline-derived CDR1 and CDR2 are SGHTA and FQGNSA. This CDR3 is 13 amino acids long. The V gene end was trimmed by 5 bases and the J gene end by 8 bases; junction bases not matched to a gene: 6. In DNA form, the CDR3 reads TGTGCCAGCAGCCCGCTGACTAGCCATGAGCAGTTCTTC. Translating gives CASSPLTSHEQFF.

The gene calls are TRBV3-1 (or the pseudogene TRBV3-2) and TRBJ1-5, with D perhaps TRBD1 (6 bases). CDR3 length: 14 amino acids. CDR1 and CDR2 from the germline V gene are LGHDT and YNNKEL (reference sequence). V was trimmed by 3 bases and J by 4 bases, leaving 10 bases between them. The CDR3 is CASSHPGQNQPQHF. The CDR3 DNA reads as TGTGCCAGCAGCCACCCTGGACAGAATCAGCCCCAGCATTTT.

This chain links TRBV6-2 or TRBV6-3 with TRBJ2-3; TRBD2 matches 10 bases. J was trimmed by 2 bases and V by 0 bases; bases with no gene match: 14. This CDR3 is 20 amino acids long. The germline CDR1 and CDR2 sequences are MNHEY and SVGEGT. DNA of the CDR3: TGTGCCAGCAGTTACTCGAGCATTGAGAAGAGCGGGGGGGCCACAGATACGCAGTATTTT. Protein product: CASSYSSIEKSGGATDTQYF.

V is TRBV7-2 and J is TRBJ2-5; a possible D gene is TRBD1 (5 bases). This CDR3 has 14 residues. Trimming cost V 1 base and J 9 bases, with 15 bases left between them. CDR1 SGHTA and CDR2 FQGNSA come from the germline V gene. The CDR3 protein is CASSLVQELGSQYF. The CDR3 DNA follows: TGTGCCAGCAGCTTAGTACAGGAGTTAGGGTCCCAGTACTTC.

The chain combines TRBV5-1 with TRBJ1-2; TRBD1 matches 7 bases. J lost 5 bases, V lost 4 bases, and 11 bases had no gene match. The CDR3 length is 15 residues. Germline CDR1 is SGHRS and CDR2 is YFSETQ. CDR3 sequence: CASSLQTGVGYGYTF. The CDR3 nucleotides are TGCGCCAGCAGCCTGCAAACAGGGGTGGGTTATGGCTACACCTTC.

V and J are TRBV12-3 or TRBV12-4 and TRBJ2-7; 7 nucleotides align to TRBD1. V lost 6 bases, J lost 8 bases, and 10 bases stayed unmatched. The CDR3 runs 13 residues. The CDR3 DNA reads as TGTGCCAGCAGCGCCGGGACAGCACGGCAGCAGTACGTC. Amino acids: CASSAGTARQQYV.